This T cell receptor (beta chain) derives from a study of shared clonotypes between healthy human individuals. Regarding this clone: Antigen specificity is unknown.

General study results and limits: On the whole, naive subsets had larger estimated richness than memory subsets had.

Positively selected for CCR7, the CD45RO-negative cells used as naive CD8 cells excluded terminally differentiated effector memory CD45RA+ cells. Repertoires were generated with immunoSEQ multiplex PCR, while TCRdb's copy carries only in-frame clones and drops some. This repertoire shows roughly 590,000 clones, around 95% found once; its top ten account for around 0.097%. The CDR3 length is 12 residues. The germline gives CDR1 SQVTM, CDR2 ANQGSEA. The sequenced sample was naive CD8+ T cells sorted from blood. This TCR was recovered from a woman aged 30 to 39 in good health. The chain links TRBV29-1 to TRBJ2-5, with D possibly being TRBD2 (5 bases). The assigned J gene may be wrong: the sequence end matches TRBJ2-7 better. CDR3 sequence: CSVETRGYEQYF. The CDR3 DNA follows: TGCAGCGTCGAAACTAGAGGCTACGAGCAGTACTTC.